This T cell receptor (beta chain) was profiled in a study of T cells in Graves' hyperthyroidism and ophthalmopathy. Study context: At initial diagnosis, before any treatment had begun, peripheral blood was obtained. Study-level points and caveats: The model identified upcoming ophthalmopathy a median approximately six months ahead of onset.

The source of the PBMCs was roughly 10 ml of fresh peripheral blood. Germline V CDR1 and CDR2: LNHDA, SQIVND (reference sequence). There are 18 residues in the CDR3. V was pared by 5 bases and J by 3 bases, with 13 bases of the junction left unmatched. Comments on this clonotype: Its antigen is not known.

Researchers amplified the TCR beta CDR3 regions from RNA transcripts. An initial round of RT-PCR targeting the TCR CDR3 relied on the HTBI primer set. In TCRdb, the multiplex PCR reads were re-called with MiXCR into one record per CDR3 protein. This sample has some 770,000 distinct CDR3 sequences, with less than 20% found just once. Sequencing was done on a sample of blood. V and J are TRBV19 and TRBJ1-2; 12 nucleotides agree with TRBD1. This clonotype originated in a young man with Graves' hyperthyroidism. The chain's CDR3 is CASSVQGTGGFGDYGYTF. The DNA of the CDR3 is TGTGCCAGTAGTGTCCAAGGGACAGGGGGCTTCGGGGACTATGGCTACACCTTC.